Each of the 20 T cell receptor beta chains below was sequenced from the same sample in a study of blood T cell repertoires in COVID-19. Assay: immunoSEQ multiplex PCR; the TCRdb copy retains only in-frame clones and omits some. The sample has approximately 240,000 clones; around nine tenths are singletons. Sequencing used peripheral blood. All receptors derive from a woman between 40 and 55 years old who had recovered from COVID-19.

V gene TRBV7-8 combines with J gene TRBJ2-7; 9 positions match TRBD2. This CDR3 is built from 14 residues. Trimming at V came to 2 bases and at J to 3 bases, leaving 2 bases not matched to a gene. The germline V gene encodes CDR1 SGHVS and CDR2 FQNEAQ. CDR3 nucleotide sequence: TGTGCCAGCAGCTTAACTAGCGGGTTCTACGAGCAGTACTTC. This encodes CASSLTSGFYEQYF. The variable domain in full, completed from reference TRBV7-8 and TRBJ2-7, reads GAGVSQSPRYKVAKRGQDVALRCDPISGHVSLFWYQQALGQGPEFLTYFQNEAQLDKSGLPSDRFFAERPEGSVSTLKIQRTQQEDSAVYLCASSLTSGFYEQYFGPGTRLTVT.

The CDR3 coding sequence is TGTGCCAGCAGCTTAGCAGACAGGGCCTCCTACAATGAGCAGTTCTTC. Protein sequence: CASSLADRASYNEQFF. V is TRBV11-2 and J is TRBJ2-1; 7 bases map to TRBD1. The CDR3 runs 16 residues. CDR1 and CDR2 from the germline V gene are SGHAT and FQNNGV. After removal of 1 base from V and 0 bases from J, the junction contained 3 bases not matched to a gene. Full variable domain (outside the CDR3, taken from reference TRBV11-2 and TRBJ2-1): EAGVAQSPRYKIIEKRQSVAFWCNPISGHATLYWYQQILGQGPKLLIQFQNNGVVDDSQLPKDRFSAERLKGVDSTLKIQPAKLEDSAVYLCASSLADRASYNEQFFGPGTRLTVL.

The V call is TRBV7-9, the J call TRBJ1-5, with D possibly being TRBD1 (5 bases). The germline V gene encodes CDR1 SEHNR and CDR2 FQNEAQ (reference sequence). Deletions cut 6 bases from V and 4 bases from J, with 13 bases between. The CDR3 totals 14 residues. DNA of the CDR3: TGTGCCAGCAGGGGCGATGGGGGGAATCAGCCCCAGCATTTT. It translates to CASRGDGGNQPQHF.

This chain uses TRBV3-1 (or the pseudogene TRBV3-2) with TRBJ2-1, with 9 bases lining up with TRBD2. Unmatched junction bases numbered 21, after V lost 4 bases and J lost 8 bases. The CDR3 runs 19 residues. Germline CDR1 is LGHDT and CDR2 is YNNKEL (reference sequence). In nucleotides, the CDR3 is TGTGCCAGCAGCCCGCCTGGGGATGGCGGGGGGGCTCTGAGTGATGAGCAGTTCTTC. Residues: CASSPPGDGGGALSDEQFF.

The CDR3: CAISSGGGYEQYF. CDR3 sequence (DNA): TGTGCCATCAGTTCAGGGGGCGGCTACGAGCAGTACTTC. The V call is TRBV10-3, the J call TRBJ2-7, with 8 positions matching TRBD1. V was pared by 5 bases and J by 3 bases, with 3 bases of the junction left unmatched. The CDR3 has 13 amino acids. Germline values: CDR1 ENHRY, CDR2 SYGVKD.

This chain uses TRBV19 with TRBJ2-5; 7 bases agree with TRBD1. The CDR3 totals 21 residues. The V gene's germline CDR1 is LNHDA and CDR2 SQIVND (reference sequence). Trimming removed 4 bases from V and 0 bases from J; junction bases left unmatched: 23. CDR3 DNA sequence: TGTGCCAGTAGTAGGTACGCGTCTGGTCGGACGGGACAGATGTACCAAGAGACCCAGTACTTC. It specifies CASSRYASGRTGQMYQETQYF.

The chain is built from TRBV3-1 (or the pseudogene TRBV3-2) and TRBJ1-3; possible D gene TRBD1, 5 bases. Germline V gives CDR1 LGHDT, CDR2 YNNKEL (reference sequence). V was shortened by 4 bases and J by 4 bases, with 23 bases between the two germline ends. The CDR3 has 18 amino acids. CDR3 protein: CASSRNSGGTFTGNTIYF. The CDR3 DNA is TGTGCCAGCAGCCGTAACTCCGGGGGGACCTTTACGGGAAACACCATATATTTT.

CDR3 residues: CASSLLRGNANEQFF. The CDR3 nucleotides read TGCGCCAGCAGCTTGCTTCGGGGGAATGCCAATGAGCAGTTCTTC. This chain connects TRBV5-1 to TRBJ2-1; perhaps TRBD2 as D (6 bases). Germline V CDR1 and CDR2: SGHRS, YFSETQ. The CDR3 contains 15 residues. Trimming cost V 1 base and J 6 bases, with 14 bases left between them.

The V and J genes are TRBV6-5 and TRBJ2-2, with 8 positions matching TRBD1. CDR3 length: 15 amino acids. The junction had 6 bases not matched to a gene; V was cut back by 4 bases and J by 5 bases. CDR1 and CDR2 (germline): MNHEY, SVGAGI. The CDR3 loop is CASSSGDRITGELFF. The CDR3 DNA reads as TGTGCCAGCAGTTCTGGGGACAGGATAACCGGGGAGCTGTTTTTT.

This chain links TRBV5-4 with TRBJ1-2; 7 nucleotides agree with TRBD1. CDR1 SGHNT and CDR2 YYREEE come from the germline V gene (reference sequence). V trimming: 4 bases; J trimming: 7 bases; junction bases outside the gene matches: 19. CDR3 length: 17 amino acids. CDR3 protein: CASSLQTGTVPGSGYTF. The CDR3 region has the DNA TGTGCCAGCAGCCTGCAAACCGGGACAGTACCAGGGAGTGGCTACACCTTC.

The J gene is TRBJ2-5, the V gene TRBV5-6, with TRBD1 identical over 8 bases. The CDR3 totals 14 residues. Germline-derived CDR1 and CDR2 are SGHDT and YYEEEE. Unmatched junction bases numbered 6, after V lost 4 bases and J lost 4 bases. CDR3 loop: CASSRPGGAETQYF. The CDR3 nucleotides read TGTGCCAGCAGCAGGCCAGGGGGCGCAGAGACCCAGTACTTC.

This chain uses TRBV27 with TRBJ2-5, with TRBD2 matching 13 bases. Trimming cost V 6 bases and J 5 bases; bases outside gene matches: 9. There are 16 residues in the CDR3. The germline V gene has CDR1 MNHEY and CDR2 SMNVEV (reference sequence). The CDR3 DNA sequence: TGTGCCAGCAGGGGGACTAGCGGGAAATCGGGTGAGACCCAGTACTTC. This codes for CASRGTSGKSGETQYF.

This clone was detected once. The rearrangement joins TRBV19 to TRBJ1-2, with TRBD1 identical over 8 bases. CDR3 length: 16 residues. The germline gives CDR1 LNHDA, CDR2 SQIVND (reference sequence). V dropped 4 bases and J dropped 0; count of bases not matched to a gene: 7. As DNA, the CDR3 is TGTGCCAGTAGTACAATACACAGGGGGACTAACTATGGCTACACCTTC. Its protein product is CASSTIHRGTNYGYTF. Filled out from reference TRBV19 and TRBJ1-2, the complete variable domain reads DGGITQSPKYLFRKEGQNVTLSCEQNLNHDAMYWYRQDPGQGLRLIYYSQIVNDFQKGDIAEGYSVSREKKESFPLTVTSAQKNPTAFYLCASSTIHRGTNYGYTFGSGTRLTVV.

This chain joins TRBV5-8 and TRBJ2-1; no clear D. V lost 0 bases, J lost 0 bases, and 7 bases lay in between. The length of the CDR3 is 15 residues. The V gene's germline CDR1 is SGHTS and CDR2 YDEGEE. The CDR3 coding sequence is TGTGCCAGCAGCTTGGTCAGAAGCTCCTACAATGAGCAGTTCTTC. Amino acids: CASSLVRSSYNEQFF.

V and J are TRBV19 and TRBJ1-2, with a weak D call TRBD1 (6 bases). Trimming took off 3 bases at V and 7 bases at J, with 12 bases between the two ends. Germline V gene sequence: CDR1 LNHDA, CDR2 SQIVND (reference sequence). The CDR3 sequence is 13 residues long. CDR3 sequence: CASSMPDSTGYTF. CDR3 bases: TGTGCCAGTAGTATGCCGGACAGTACTGGCTACACCTTC. Full variable domain (missing parts from reference TRBV19 and TRBJ1-2): DGGITQSPKYLFRKEGQNVTLSCEQNLNHDAMYWYRQDPGQGLRLIYYSQIVNDFQKGDIAEGYSVSREKKESFPLTVTSAQKNPTAFYLCASSMPDSTGYTFGSGTRLTVV.

The chain recombines TRBV29-1 with TRBJ2-1, with D unclear. V was trimmed by 3 bases and J by 2 bases, leaving 11 bases between them. This CDR3 comprises 14 residues. Per germline, CDR1 SQVTM and CDR2 ANQGSEA. CDR3 coding DNA: TGCAGCGTTGAGGCAGGATGGGCCTACAATGAGCAGTTCTTC. Amino acid sequence: CSVEAGWAYNEQFF.

Concerning this clone itself: An end of the junction differs from the germline gene, which may be a read error. The rearrangement joins TRBV7-6 to TRBJ2-2; 10 nucleotides match TRBD1. The germline CDR1 and CDR2 sequences are SGHVS and FNYEAQ. This CDR3 contains 15 residues. For the CDR3, the DNA is TGTGCCAGCAGATTAGGACAGGGGGGCTCCGGGGAGCTGTTTTTT. Translation gives CASRLGQGGSGELFF.

There are a few counts of this clone. This chain connects TRBV5-1 to TRBJ2-7, with 11 bases lining up with TRBD1. The ends lost 0 bases at V and 4 bases at J; junction bases unmatched: 3. The germline CDR1 and CDR2 sequences are SGHRS and YFSETQ. This CDR3 is 15 amino acids long. The CDR3 nucleotides are TGCGCCAGCAGCTTGGCTGGACAGGGGGCTTACGAGCAGTACTTC. Encoded protein: CASSLAGQGAYEQYF.

This clone was detected only a few times. The rearrangement uses TRBV9 and TRBJ1-4; D is ambiguous. Germline CDR1 is SGDLS and CDR2 is YYNGEE. This CDR3 is 15 amino acids long. The V end lost 3 bases, the J end lost 8 bases, and 17 bases lay between the germline ends. The CDR3 region has the DNA TGTGCCAGCAGCGCCCGGGAGGGAACGAAGGAAAAACTGTTTTTT. Residues: CASSAREGTKEKLFF.

The chain couples TRBV7-2 to TRBJ1-3; the match to TRBD1 covers 7 bases. The V segment lost 5 bases and the J segment 2 bases; nucleotides outside the gene matches: 3. CDR1 and CDR2 (germline): SGHTA, FQGNSA. The CDR3 covers 14 residues. The CDR3 DNA sequence: TGTGCCAGCAGCCACCAGGGGGCTGGAAACACCATATATTTT. Its translation: CASSHQGAGNTIYF. Filled out from reference TRBV7-2 and TRBJ1-3, the complete variable domain reads GAGVSQSPSNKVTEKGKDVELRCDPISGHTALYWYRQSLGQGLEFLIYFQGNSAPDKSGLPSDRFSAERTGGSVSTLTIQRTQQEDSAVYLCASSHQGAGNTIYFGEGSWLTVV.